Below, 3 T cell receptor beta chains from the same sample are listed, as sequenced in a study of T cells expressing NK-cell markers. Using the 5' RACE reads, TCRdb records one entry per CDR3 protein without DNA. The data show roughly 390,000 distinct CDR3 sequences, and the top ten clones hold roughly 5.2%. Sequences were obtained from blood T cells: a sorted CD56 or NKG2C T cell subset, CD4+ or CD8+ T cells, or bulk PBMC T cells (not recorded which). These receptors came from a man between 18 and 69 years old in good health.

J is TRBJ2-1 and V is TRBV10-3; TCRdb picks TRBD2, but there is no DNA to check that call. The CDR3 contains 15 residues. Germline values: CDR1 ENHRY, CDR2 SYGVKD. CDR3 residues: CAISDSSGGKNEQFF.

The chain joins TRBV4-2 to TRBJ2-7; TCRdb indicates TRBD1, and absent DNA this call remains unverified. Germline assignment: CDR1 LGHNA and CDR2 YNFKEQ. The CDR3 has 12 amino acids. This chain's CDR3 is CASSHGTGPQYF.

This sequence joins TRBV5-1 and TRBJ2-1. This CDR3 spans 16 amino acids. CDR1 is SGHRS, CDR2 YFSETQ, per germline. CDR3 sequence: CASSLVGTASYNEQFF.